This T cell receptor (beta chain) was retrieved from a study of blood T cells in healthy people across ages. Overall study findings and caveats: It was found that TCR beta diversity correlated strongly with the percentage of naive T cells. Naive CD4+ cells and diversity were both higher in long-lived donors than in aged donors.

The germline gives CDR1 SGHAT, CDR2 FQDESV (reference sequence). The germline V and J ends were trimmed by 4 bases and 3 bases, with 16 bases remaining between them. There are 16 residues in the CDR3. Remarks on this clonotype: Its antigen is unidentified.

Sample-barcoded 5' priming and a J-beta primer mix drove a second PCR of about 6 to 12 cycles. Each CDR3 protein is one row after TCRdb ran MiXCR on the 5' RACE reads. The table has roughly 1.5 million distinct CDR3 sequences, under 55% seen once. Ranging in age from about 6 to 90, the donors were healthy Caucasian individuals from Russia. Sequencing input: blood. J is TRBJ2-1 and V is TRBV11-1; TRBD1 or TRBD2 may be the D gene (5 bases each). This TCR came from a woman between 18 and 29 years old in good health. The CDR3 bases are TGTGCCAGCAGCTCGGGACCCTTGGGGGTCTACAATGAGCAGTTCTTC. This sequence encodes CASSSGPLGVYNEQFF.